A selection of T cell receptor beta chains follows, all from one sample in a study of low-dose radiotherapy and immunotherapy resistance in tumors. TCRdb fed the reads into MiXCR, producing one record per CDR3 protein. The table records 35,000 to 50,000 distinct CDR3 sequences, roughly 20% of them present only once. The specimen was PBMCs, collected after low-dose radiotherapy plus immunotherapy. The receptors come from a female donor with ovarian cancer. The CDR3 runs from the conserved cysteine through the conserved F or W. A D gene is named only where the DNA matches it firmly. Not all rows give a size; the values are once, few, many and, for expanded clones, a class.

V,length,J,D,size,CDR3,DNA
TRBV29-1,11,TRBJ2-3,NA,many,CSVEGADTQYF,TGCAGCGTTGAAGGTGCGGATACGCAGTATTTT
TRBV30,13,TRBJ2-5,NA,many,CAWSRDLRETQYF,TGTGCCTGGAGCCGGGACCTCCGGGAGACCCAGTACTTC
TRBV5-1,15,TRBJ2-1,NA,many,CASSLEGGSYNEQFF,TGCGCCAGCAGCTTGGAGGGGGGTTCCTACAATGAGCAGTTCTTC
TRBV4-2,13,TRBJ2-7,NA,many,CASSQDSGYEQYF,TGTGCCAGCAGCCAAGATTCCGGCTACGAGCAGTACTTC
TRBV6-1,15,TRBJ1-5,TRBD1,few,CASSGQGVGNQPQHF,TGTGCCAGCAGCGGTCAGGGGGTTGGAAATCAGCCCCAGCATTTT
TRBV10-1,15,TRBJ2-1,NA,many,CASSDDGRGHNEQFF,TGCGCCAGCAGTGATGATGGAAGGGGCCACAATGAGCAGTTCTTC
TRBV27,14,TRBJ1-2,NA,many,CASSFWPANYGYTF,TGTGCCAGCAGTTTTTGGCCGGCGAACTATGGCTACACCTTC
TRBV10-3,13,TRBJ1-5,NA,many,CAICPDSNQPQHF,TGTGCCATCTGTCCGGATAGCAATCAGCCCCAGCATTTT
TRBV3-1,13,TRBJ1-1,NA,many,CASKVRGRSEAFF,TGTGCCAGCAAGGTGCGGGGGCGATCTGAAGCTTTCTTT
TRBV27,14,TRBJ2-7,NA,few,CASSLYQGSYEQYF,TGTGCCAGCAGTTTATACCAGGGATCCTACGAGCAGTACTTC
TRBV28,14,TRBJ1-2,TRBD1,many,CASSPDRGDYGYTF,TGTGCCAGCAGTCCCGACAGGGGAGACTATGGCTACACCTTC
TRBV29-1,11,TRBJ1-1,NA,many,CSVVAYTEAFF,TGCAGCGTTGTAGCCTACACTGAAGCTTTCTTT
TRBV12-3/TRBV12-4,13,TRBJ2-1,TRBD1,NA,CASKDRGDNEQFF,TGTGCCAGCAAGGACAGGGGGGACAATGAGCAGTTCTTC
TRBV19,14,TRBJ2-5,TRBD1,many,CASRDRGPGETQYF,TGTGCCAGTAGGGACAGGGGGCCGGGAGAGACCCAGTACTTC
TRBV2,12,TRBJ2-2,NA,many,CASRRVTGELFF,TGTGCCAGCCGGAGGGTCACCGGGGAGCTGTTTTTT
TRBV27,11,TRBJ2-5,NA,many,CASSAGRTQYF,TGTGCCAGCAGTGCCGGGAGGACCCAGTACTTC
TRBV5-4,14,TRBJ2-3,TRBD1,medium-sized,CASTTGGRTDTQYF,TGTGCCAGCACCACAGGGGGACGCACAGATACGCAGTATTTT
TRBV12-3/TRBV12-4,16,TRBJ2-1,NA,many,CASTVKPGLSNNEQFF,TGTGCCAGCACCGTGAAACCGGGACTTAGCAACAATGAGCAGTTCTTC
TRBV5-1,15,TRBJ2-3,TRBD1,many,CASSSHRGREDTQYF,TGCGCCAGCAGCTCTCACAGGGGGCGCGAGGATACGCAGTATTTT
TRBV21-1,16,TRBJ2-7,NA,NA,CASSKEQTSGGDEQYF,TGTGCCAGCAGCAAAGAACAGACTAGCGGGGGGGACGAGCAGTACTTC
TRBV4-2,15,TRBJ2-1,NA,many,CASSQIWGETNEQFF,TGTGCCAGCAGCCAGATTTGGGGAGAAACCAATGAGCAGTTCTTC
TRBV5-1,15,TRBJ2-1,TRBD2,many,CASSLLSGGDNEQFF,TGCGCCAGCAGCTTGCTGTCGGGAGGTGACAATGAGCAGTTCTTC
TRBV7-6,16,TRBJ1-1,TRBD1,many,CASSYRIGTANTEAFF,TGTGCCAGCAGCTATAGGATAGGGACAGCGAACACTGAAGCTTTCTTT